The T cell receptor (beta chain) described here comes from a study of cytomegalovirus exposure and HLA in healthy donors. The study ran its PCR with 60 Vbeta and 13 Jbeta primers. Only in-frame clones appear in the TCRdb table, and some are missing; sequencing was by immunoSEQ multiplex PCR. The sample holds 190,000 or so clones; 75% to 85% are singletons and the top ten take approximately 0.4%. V shed 2 bases and J shed 7 bases, with 28 bases lying between them. This CDR3 has 19 residues. CDR1 SGHDT and CDR2 YYEEEE come from the germline V gene. This clone was seen only once. Sequencing was carried out using PBMCs. The genes are TRBV5-6 and TRBJ2-1, with a tentative D call TRBD2 (6 bases). The TCR sequence derives from a male donor in good health and CMV-seropositive. For the CDR3, the DNA is TGTGCCAGCAGCTTACTCCTTAGAGGTCGCGGGGCATCCAAGAATGAGCAGTTCTTC. This gives the protein CASSLLLRGRGASKNEQFF.